Presented here are 20 T cell receptor beta chains from one specimen sequenced in a study of post-analysis software for immune sequencing data. General study points: There were roughly five TRBV segments more frequent in patients than controls, and TRBV5-6, TRBV5-1 and TRBV20-1 were among them.

Their target antigens are unknown. Included in the TCR beta cDNA libraries were unique molecular identifiers. TCRdb itself ran the PCR reads through MiXCR, one entry per CDR3 protein. The sample includes about 820,000 distinct CDR3 sequences, roughly 50% of them seen just once. Sequencing used blood. The receptors originated from a girl under 18 with multiple sclerosis.

J is TRBJ1-5 and V is TRBV27; the match to TRBD1 covers 11 bases. Trimming removed 6 bases from V and 1 base from J; junction bases left unmatched: 2. Germline CDR1 MNHEY, CDR2 SMNVEV (reference sequence). The CDR3 extends over 15 amino acids. CDR3 sequence: CASSGQGASNQPQHF. The CDR3 DNA reads as TGTGCCAGCAGCGGACAGGGGGCAAGCAATCAGCCCCAGCATTTT.

The chain has TRBV4-1 and TRBJ2-1; D assignment may be TRBD1 or TRBD2 (5 bases each). V was pared by 0 bases and J by 8 bases, with 17 bases between. This CDR3 region has 16 residues. The germline V gene has CDR1 MGHRA and CDR2 YSYEKL. Here the CDR3 DNA reads TGCGCCAGCAGCCAAGATAGAGGGGCCAGGGTTTATGAGCAGTTCTTC. It is translated as CASSQDRGARVYEQFF.

The chain combines TRBV6-1 with TRBJ2-5; D not certain. Judging by the DNA end, TRBJ2-7 fits better; the J call may be wrong. The CDR3 spans 14 residues. The V gene's germline CDR1 is MNHNS and CDR2 SASEGT. CDR3 protein: CASRVGSGAYEQYF. The CDR3 region has the DNA TGTGCCAGCAGGGTAGGGTCTGGCGCCTACGAGCAGTACTTC.

The gene calls are TRBV7-8 and TRBJ1-2; D gene ambiguous. V dropped 5 bases and J dropped 8 bases, with 21 bases sitting between them. Germline CDR1 is SGHVS and CDR2 is FQNEAQ. The CDR3 spans 15 residues. Here the CDR3 reads CASSRALGDGRGYTF. In DNA form, the CDR3 reads TGTGCCAGCAGCCGCGCTCTGGGCGATGGGAGAGGCTACACCTTC. Together with reference TRBV7-8 and TRBJ1-2, the CDR3 gives the full variable domain: GAGVSQSPRYKVAKRGQDVALRCDPISGHVSLFWYQQALGQGPEFLTYFQNEAQLDKSGLPSDRFFAERPEGSVSTLKIQRTQQEDSAVYLCASSRALGDGRGYTFGSGTRLTVV.

The chain uses TRBV7-2 and TRBJ2-1, with 14 positions matching TRBD2. The trim removed 4 bases at V and 14 bases at J, leaving 10 bases unmatched. The CDR3 totals 15 residues. CDR1 is SGHTA, CDR2 FQGNSA, per germline. CDR3 protein: CASSSQTSGGAYEFF. As DNA, the CDR3 is TGTGCCAGCAGCTCGCAGACTAGCGGGGGGGCCTATGAGTTCTTC. The full variable domain, with the rest looked up from reference TRBV7-2 and TRBJ2-1, is GAGVSQSPSNKVTEKGKDVELRCDPISGHTALYWYRQSLGQGLEFLIYFQGNSAPDKSGLPSDRFSAERTGGSVSTLTIQRTQQEDSAVYLCASSSQTSGGAYEFFGPGTRLTVL.

This clonotype was observed a few times. A read error may be the cause here, since a much bigger clone is one base away. The V call is TRBV21-1, the J call TRBJ2-7; the table's D call of TRBD1 was not tested on the DNA. TRBV21-1 is reported as a pseudogene. This CDR3 has 19 residues. Here the CDR3 reads CASSKVPGDTRPLCYEQYF. The DNA of the CDR3 is TGTGCCAGCAGCAAAGTCCCTGGGGACACCCGTCCGTTGTGCTACGAGCAGTACTTC.

This chain links TRBV7-8 with TRBJ2-3; 13 nucleotides match TRBD2. In germline, CDR1 is SGHVS, CDR2 FQNEAQ. The CDR3 length is 17 residues. The trim removed 1 base at V and 3 bases at J, leaving 4 bases unmatched. The CDR3 is CASSLDGTSGVTDTQYF. CDR3 bases: TGTGCCAGCAGCTTAGACGGGACTAGCGGGGTAACAGATACGCAGTATTTT.

This clonotype has only one observation. The V call is TRBV29-1, the J call TRBJ1-1; no definite D call. Germline CDR1 SQVTM, CDR2 ANQGSEA. This CDR3 has 10 amino acids. Trimming stripped 1 base from V and 9 bases from J, with 6 bases between. CDR3 bases: TGCAGCGTTGAAGGCGTGAAAGCTTTCTTT. It codes for CSVEGVKAFF. Based on the CDR3 plus reference TRBV29-1 and TRBJ1-1, the full variable domain is SAVISQKPSRDICQRGTSLTIQCQVDSQVTMMFWYRQQPGQSLTLIATANQGSEATYESGFVIDKFPISRPNLTFSTLTVSNMSPEDSSIYLCSVEGVKAFFGQGTRLTVV.

The chain uses TRBV29-1 and TRBJ2-3, with 8 positions matching TRBD2. CDR1 is SQVTM, CDR2 ANQGSEA, per germline. There are 14 residues in the CDR3. Unmatched junction bases numbered 2, after V lost 3 bases and J lost 0 bases. CDR3 loop: CSVEREVSTDTQYF. CDR3 in DNA: TGCAGCGTTGAGCGGGAGGTTAGCACAGATACGCAGTATTTT.

A few counts support this clonotype. This sequence joins TRBV6-2 or TRBV6-3 and TRBJ2-1; TRBD2 agrees at 8 bases. This CDR3 comprises 16 residues. The junction had 8 bases not matched to a gene; V was cut back by 2 bases and J by 5 bases. Germline loops: CDR1 MNHEY, CDR2 SVGEGT. The CDR3 loop is CASSYISGSLNNEQFF. For the CDR3, the DNA is TGTGCCAGCAGTTACATCAGCGGGAGCCTCAACAATGAGCAGTTCTTC.

The chain uses TRBV29-1 and TRBJ1-1; no reliable D call. With 6 bases removed from V and 4 bases from J, the gap between germline ends came to 15 bases. The germline V gene encodes CDR1 SQVTM and CDR2 ANQGSEA. The CDR3 runs to 13 residues. The CDR3: CSVRARVGTEAFF. The CDR3 DNA sequence: TGCAGCGTGCGTGCAAGGGTGGGCACTGAAGCTTTCTTT.

The V and J genes are TRBV29-1 and TRBJ2-6, with 7 bases aligning to TRBD1. The CDR3 contains 16 residues. Germline V lookup: CDR1 SQVTM, CDR2 ANQGSEA. The trim removed 4 bases at V and 0 bases at J, leaving 6 bases unmatched. The CDR3 DNA sequence: TGCAGCGTTGCGGGACAGTGGGTCTCTGGGGCCAACGTCCTGACTTTC. Translating it yields CSVAGQWVSGANVLTF. Together with reference TRBV29-1 and TRBJ2-6, the CDR3 gives the full variable domain: SAVISQKPSRDICQRGTSLTIQCQVDSQVTMMFWYRQQPGQSLTLIATANQGSEATYESGFVIDKFPISRPNLTFSTLTVSNMSPEDSSIYLCSVAGQWVSGANVLTFGAGSRLTVL.

The V call is TRBV29-1, the J call TRBJ2-3; possible D gene TRBD1, 6 bases. Germline loops: CDR1 SQVTM, CDR2 ANQGSEA. This CDR3 is 14 amino acids long. The V end was cut by 7 bases, the J end by 1 base, with 15 bases between. CDR3 DNA sequence: TGCAGCGGGGCCAGGGGAAAGGGCACAGATACGCAGTATTTT. It encodes CSGARGKGTDTQYF.

The J gene is TRBJ1-2, the V gene TRBV10-3; 11 bases align to TRBD1. The CDR3 has 13 residues. Germline loops: CDR1 ENHRY, CDR2 SYGVKD. V trimming: 7 bases; J trimming: 7 bases; junction bases outside the gene matches: 5. CDR3 coding DNA: TGTGCCATCAAAGGACAGGGGGCGCTTGGCTACACCTTC. Protein: CAIKGQGALGYTF.

The chain carries TRBV20-1 and TRBJ2-3; D may correspond to TRBD1 or TRBD2 (5 bases each). V dropped 5 bases and J dropped 8 bases, with 17 bases sitting between them. The CDR3 consists of 13 residues. Germline V gene sequence: CDR1 DFQATT, CDR2 SNEGSKA (reference sequence). The chain's CDR3 is CSAPGTHGVTQYF. CDR3 in DNA: TGCAGTGCTCCCGGGACCCACGGGGTTACGCAGTATTTT.

This clonotype has only a few counts. The rearrangement links TRBV7-7 to TRBJ2-5, with D maybe TRBD1 (5 bases). With the DNA end fitting TRBJ2-7 better, the J assignment may be wrong. The germline gives CDR1 SSHAT, CDR2 FNYEAQ (reference sequence). The CDR3 totals 14 residues. The chain's CDR3 is CASSLAPGSHEQYF. The CDR3, as DNA: TGTGCCAGCAGCTTAGCCCCAGGGTCGCACGAGCAGTACTTC.

V gene TRBV18 combines with J gene TRBJ1-5, with D maybe TRBD1 (5 bases). Trimming cost V 0 bases and J 11 bases, with 17 bases left between them. The CDR3 is 15 residues long. Germline CDR1 KGHSH, CDR2 LQKENI. The CDR3 loop is CASSPPSQGPTAQHF. CDR3 bases: TGTGCCAGCTCACCACCGTCCCAGGGACCAACGGCCCAGCATTTT.

This clonotype was recorded a few times. This chain connects TRBV7-9 to TRBJ2-7; 8 bases map to TRBD2. Germline CDR1 SEHNR, CDR2 FQNEAQ (reference sequence). CDR3 size: 14 residues. V dropped 11 bases and J dropped 1; count of bases not matched to a gene: 10. CDR3 protein: CASSRLARSYEQYF. CDR3 nucleotide sequence: TGTGCCTCCTCTAGACTAGCGAGGTCCTACGAGCAGTACTTC.

The rearrangement joins TRBV15 to TRBJ1-4; a weak D match, TRBD1 (5 bases). This CDR3 comprises 16 residues. The germline gives CDR1 LNHNV, CDR2 YYDKDF (reference sequence). The ends were cut back, 1 base at V and 7 bases at J, with 16 bases in the middle. CDR3 residues: CATSRAPRGSGEKLFF. Here the CDR3 DNA reads TGTGCCACCAGCAGAGCACCGCGGGGGAGCGGTGAAAAACTGTTTTTT.

In this sample, this clonotype turned up once. This chain connects TRBV5-6 to TRBJ1-4; 8 nucleotides align to TRBD1. After removal of 4 bases from V and 4 bases from J, the junction contained 9 bases not matched to a gene. The CDR3 runs 16 residues. Germline V gives CDR1 SGHDT, CDR2 YYEEEE. The CDR3 nucleotides read TGTGCCAGCAGCGAAAGACAGGGGCACAGTAATGAAAAACTGTTTTTT. It translates to CASSERQGHSNEKLFF.